This T cell receptor (beta chain) originates from a study of T cell repertoires in cytomegalovirus infection. Background on the study: Matching HLA type and CMV infection were both indicated by public TCR beta signatures.

TCRdb reprocessed the reads with MiXCR, giving one entry per CDR3 protein. Of 500,000 to 600,000 distinct CDR3 sequences in the sample, approximately 15% were seen once. The CDR3 covers 14 residues. Germline V gene lookup returns CDR1 SGHAT and CDR2 FQNNGV. Losses at the gene ends were 5 bases for V and 2 bases for J; bases not matched to a gene: 4. The rearrangement joins TRBV11-2 to TRBJ1-2; TRBD1 aligns across 8 bases. The sequence derives from a human donor in good health (CMV status not recorded). Some clones in this sample may be carry-over from other donors' samples. Sequencing was done on a sample of CD8+ T cells from PBMCs. The CDR3 region has the DNA TGTGCCAGCAGCGCGCGGACAGGGAACTATGGCTACACCTTC. Translating gives CASSARTGNYGYTF.